This TCR beta chain emerged from a study of CD8+ T cells in alopecia areata. After isolation, RNA underwent reverse transcription to generate cDNA as the sequencing template. The table came from immunoSEQ multiplex PCR; TCRdb's copy has only in-frame clones and leaves some out. This table holds about 160,000 clones, 80% to 90% found once. Between the trimmed V and J ends, which lost 2 bases and 2 bases, there was a span of 7 bases. The CDR3 has 13 amino acids. Per the germline V gene, CDR1 is MNHNS and CDR2 is SASEGT. Study-wide findings and caveats: For lesional scalp, especially alopecia totalis/universalis, clonality was higher than in normal scalp.

This clone turned up a few times. As yet, its antigen is unknown. The input for sequencing was CD8+ T cells sorted from blood, taken at week 0. The source of this sequence is a human donor with alopecia areata. The rearrangement joins TRBV6-1 to TRBJ2-7, with D perhaps matching TRBD1 or TRBD2 (6 bases each). The chain's CDR3 is CASSERGAYEQYF. The CDR3 DNA sequence: TGTGCCAGCAGTGAAAGGGGGGCCTACGAGCAGTACTTC.